This T cell receptor beta chain stems from a study of tumor-infiltrating lymphocytes in primary liver carcinoma. On this clonotype itself: Its antigen is still unknown. A much larger clone differs by one base, so this may be a read error.

This CDR3 spans 12 amino acids. Germline loops: CDR1 MGHRA, CDR2 YSYEKL. Trimming cost V 10 bases and J 6 bases; bases outside gene matches: 7. The study extracted blood RNA from unsorted whole blood and also extracted germline DNA. Whole-study results and caveats: Top-250-clone fractions were significantly higher in tumors than in blood (p = 0.039).

With a constant-region primer, TCR beta cDNA was made from 450 to 650 ng of total RNA. Libraries covering TCR beta were generated through three nested multiplex PCR rounds (using a slightly modified ARM-PCR). Researchers ran the first two PCR rounds for ten to eleven cycles each with TRBV1-TRBV30 forward primers and a C-beta reverse primer. Using its own MiXCR run on the multiplex PCR reads, TCRdb lists one record per CDR3 protein. Of 250,000 to 350,000 distinct CDR3 sequences in the sample, more than 55% are singletons; the top ten hold 17%. This chain connects TRBV4-1 to TRBJ2-3; 7 nucleotides match TRBD2. The sequenced material came from peripheral blood. The clonotype comes from a woman aged 25-40 years with primary liver carcinoma and hepatitis B virus infection. Here the CDR3 reads CAIKELADTQYF. Here the CDR3 DNA reads TGCGCCATCAAAGAACTAGCGGATACGCAGTATTTT.